The rows below give T cell receptor beta chains drawn from one sample of a study of Graves' ophthalmopathy and Graves' hyperthyroidism. Via MiXCR, TCRdb re-called the multiplex PCR reads, giving one row per CDR3 protein. The profile covers 560,000 or so distinct CDR3 sequences, with about two fifths appearing a single time and 3.5% to 4.5% taken by the ten largest. Sequencing input: peripheral blood or thyroid tissue (not recorded which). The receptors originated from an adult man with Graves' hyperthyroidism. Both conserved end residues are part of each CDR3. The D gene is left open where the match is weak. Not every row has a clone size; where given, it reads once, few, many or a size class.

abundance: few
j_gene: TRBJ1-2
d_gene: TRBD1
v_gene: TRBV6-5
CDR3nt: TGTGCCAGCAGTCCCGGGACAGGGAGGGGTGGTAGACTCTATGGCTACACCTTC
CDR3aa: CASSPGTGRGGRLYGYTF

abundance: many
j_gene: TRBJ2-7
d_gene: TRBD1
v_gene: TRBV4-1
CDR3nt: TGCGCCAGCAGCCAAAAGGGGGACAGGGTAGTCTACGAGCAGTACTTC
CDR3aa: CASSQKGDRVVYEQYF

abundance: .
j_gene: TRBJ1-6
d_gene: .
v_gene: TRBV19
CDR3nt: TGTGCCAGTAGCGAGGAAAACATGGACAGATGGAATTCACCCCTCTACTTT
CDR3aa: CASSEENMDRWNSPLYF

abundance: many
j_gene: TRBJ1-4
d_gene: .
v_gene: TRBV12-3/TRBV12-4
CDR3nt: TGTGCCAGCAGCTACAGGGTCGCTAATGAAAAACTGTTTTTT
CDR3aa: CASSYRVANEKLFF

abundance: many
j_gene: TRBJ1-1
d_gene: .
v_gene: TRBV20-1
CDR3nt: TGCAGTGCCTTCAGGGAAGATGAAGCTTTCTTT
CDR3aa: CSAFREDEAFF

abundance: .
j_gene: TRBJ1-1
d_gene: .
v_gene: TRBV7-9
CDR3nt: TGTGCCAGCAGCTTCCGGGATGCTGAAGCTTTCTTT
CDR3aa: CASSFRDAEAFF

abundance: .
j_gene: TRBJ1-2
d_gene: .
v_gene: TRBV2
CDR3nt: TGTGCCAACTTGATTGACACGCAGTATGGCTACACCTTC
CDR3aa: CANLIDTQYGYTF

abundance: once
j_gene: TRBJ2-1
d_gene: TRBD2
v_gene: TRBV20-1
CDR3nt: TGCAGTGCTAGACCCCAACTAGCGGGAGTTTATCTGTACGAGCAGTTCTTC
CDR3aa: CSARPQLAGVYLYEQFF

abundance: many
j_gene: TRBJ2-7
d_gene: .
v_gene: TRBV6-5
CDR3nt: TGTGCCGCCGGGGCCCGAACCTCCTACGAGCAGTACTTC
CDR3aa: CAAGARTSYEQYF

abundance: few
j_gene: TRBJ1-6
d_gene: .
v_gene: TRBV6-5
CDR3nt: TGTGCCAGCTCCGGGACCTTTCCTCCGAATTCACCCCTCCACTTT
CDR3aa: CASSGTFPPNSPLHF

abundance: many
j_gene: TRBJ2-2
d_gene: .
v_gene: TRBV7-9
CDR3nt: TGTGCCAGCAGCTTAGAACGGAACACCGGGGAGCTGTTTTTT
CDR3aa: CASSLERNTGELFF

abundance: .
j_gene: TRBJ1-1
d_gene: TRBD1
v_gene: TRBV29-1
CDR3nt: TGCAGCGCTCTACCCCAGGGGGGGACTGAAGCTTTCTTT
CDR3aa: CSALPQGGTEAFF

abundance: few
j_gene: TRBJ2-7
d_gene: .
v_gene: TRBV6-6
CDR3nt: TGTGCCAGCAGACTGCCGGGGACCTACGAGCAGTACTTC
CDR3aa: CASRLPGTYEQYF

abundance: .
j_gene: TRBJ1-5
d_gene: .
v_gene: TRBV19
CDR3nt: TGTGCCAGTAGACACAGGGCCTTCAATCAGCCCCAGCATTTT
CDR3aa: CASRHRAFNQPQHF

abundance: few
j_gene: TRBJ1-5
d_gene: TRBD1
v_gene: TRBV12-3/TRBV12-4
CDR3nt: TGTGCCAGCAGTCCCCTTGCCGGGACAGGGGCTTCCTATAGCAATCAGCCCCAGCATTTT
CDR3aa: CASSPLAGTGASYSNQPQHF

abundance: .
j_gene: TRBJ1-5
d_gene: .
v_gene: TRBV10-3
CDR3nt: TGTGCCAGCAGTGAAGGGGGGAAGGGTCAGCCCCAGCATTTT
CDR3aa: CASSEGGKGQPQHF

abundance: many
j_gene: TRBJ1-5
d_gene: .
v_gene: TRBV6-5
CDR3nt: TGTGCCAGCAGTCCACGAGGTTTGGGAGATCAGCCCCAGCATTTT
CDR3aa: CASSPRGLGDQPQHF

abundance: .
j_gene: TRBJ1-1
d_gene: TRBD1
v_gene: TRBV12-3/TRBV12-4
CDR3nt: TGTGCCAACAGCTCGACAGGGTTTGTCACTGAAGCTTTCTTT
CDR3aa: CANSSTGFVTEAFF

abundance: .
j_gene: TRBJ2-1
d_gene: .
v_gene: TRBV24-1
CDR3nt: TGTGCCACCAGTGATAACAGGGATCTTACGGGTGAGCAGTTCTTC
CDR3aa: CATSDNRDLTGEQFF

abundance: .
j_gene: TRBJ1-5
d_gene: .
v_gene: TRBV10-3
CDR3nt: TGTGCCATCAGTTGGAGGACGGCATATCAGCCCCAGCATTTT
CDR3aa: CAISWRTAYQPQHF

abundance: few
j_gene: TRBJ2-7
d_gene: TRBD1
v_gene: TRBV7-9
CDR3nt: TGTGCCAGCAGCCCCGGGACAGGAAAAACAAACTTC
CDR3aa: CASSPGTGKTNF

abundance: many
j_gene: TRBJ2-5
d_gene: TRBD2
v_gene: TRBV2
CDR3nt: TGTGCCAGCAGTGAACCACTACTAGCGGGAGCGGAGACCCAGTACTTC
CDR3aa: CASSEPLLAGAETQYF

abundance: few
j_gene: TRBJ1-6
d_gene: .
v_gene: TRBV5-1
CDR3nt: TGCGCCAGCAGCTTGGCTTCCGCAGGAGATTCACCCCTCCACTTT
CDR3aa: CASSLASAGDSPLHF

abundance: few
j_gene: TRBJ1-1
d_gene: .
v_gene: TRBV19
CDR3nt: TGTGCCAGTAGTATTATGGGGACACCGACTACTGAAGCTTTCTTT
CDR3aa: CASSIMGTPTTEAFF

abundance: many
j_gene: TRBJ1-1
d_gene: TRBD1
v_gene: TRBV24-1
CDR3nt: TGTGCCACCAGTTCTACAGGGGGGCCCAGTGAAGCTTTCTTT
CDR3aa: CATSSTGGPSEAFF

abundance: many
j_gene: TRBJ1-5
d_gene: TRBD1
v_gene: TRBV6-5
CDR3nt: TGTGCCAGCAGTCGCGAACCACCAGACAGGGCCGTCCTCCAGCATTTT
CDR3aa: CASSREPPDRAVLQHF

abundance: .
j_gene: TRBJ2-7
d_gene: .
v_gene: TRBV25-1
CDR3nt: TGTGCCAGCAGTGACCCACGGGACACCCCGGCCTACGAGCAGTACTTC
CDR3aa: CASSDPRDTPAYEQYF

abundance: once
j_gene: TRBJ2-7
d_gene: .
v_gene: TRBV7-9
CDR3nt: TGTGCCAGCAGCTTTTTAGGGCCTTGGGGGGACTACGAGCAGTACTTC
CDR3aa: CASSFLGPWGDYEQYF

abundance: many
j_gene: TRBJ1-1
d_gene: .
v_gene: TRBV6-6
CDR3nt: TGTGCCAGCAGCTGGGTCAAGGGAGGGACTGAAGCTTTCTTT
CDR3aa: CASSWVKGGTEAFF

abundance: many
j_gene: TRBJ2-7
d_gene: .
v_gene: TRBV12-3/TRBV12-4
CDR3nt: .
CDR3aa: CASSRAFGSGTVYF

abundance: .
j_gene: TRBJ1-2
d_gene: .
v_gene: TRBV7-8
CDR3nt: TGTGCCAGCAGCTTAGGACTAAACTATGGCTACACCTTC
CDR3aa: CASSLGLNYGYTF

abundance: few
j_gene: TRBJ1-2
d_gene: .
v_gene: TRBV7-2
CDR3nt: TGTGCCAGCAGCGCGGGGGTGTTGGGGTATGGCTACACCTTC
CDR3aa: CASSAGVLGYGYTF

abundance: .
j_gene: TRBJ1-2
d_gene: .
v_gene: TRBV27
CDR3nt: TGTGCCAGCAGTTTGGGCGTCCTGGAGGGGGCTAACTATGGCTACACCTTC
CDR3aa: CASSLGVLEGANYGYTF

abundance: many
j_gene: TRBJ1-1
d_gene: TRBD1
v_gene: TRBV7-8
CDR3nt: TGTGCCAGCAGCTCCCGGGACAGGAACACTGAAGCTTTCTTT
CDR3aa: CASSSRDRNTEAFF

abundance: few
j_gene: TRBJ2-1
d_gene: TRBD1
v_gene: TRBV10-3
CDR3nt: TGTGCCATCAGTTTGCGGGACAGGGGTATGGATGAGCAGTTCTTC
CDR3aa: CAISLRDRGMDEQFF

abundance: .
j_gene: TRBJ2-3
d_gene: .
v_gene: TRBV29-1
CDR3nt: TGCAGCGTTGAAGGGGGGGCCACAGATACGCAGTATTTT
CDR3aa: CSVEGGATDTQYF

abundance: .
j_gene: TRBJ2-2
d_gene: .
v_gene: TRBV10-1
CDR3nt: TGCGCCAGGGTGAACACCGGGGAGCTGTTTTTT
CDR3aa: CARVNTGELFF

abundance: .
j_gene: TRBJ2-5
d_gene: TRBD1
v_gene: TRBV11-1
CDR3nt: TGTGCCAGCAAAGACAGGGCGGTTGGAGAGACCCAGTACTTC
CDR3aa: CASKDRAVGETQYF

abundance: .
j_gene: TRBJ2-7
d_gene: TRBD2
v_gene: TRBV7-2
CDR3nt: TGTGCCAGCAGCGTCAGCGGGGCTTACGAGCAGTACTTC
CDR3aa: CASSVSGAYEQYF

abundance: .
j_gene: TRBJ2-3
d_gene: TRBD2
v_gene: TRBV20-1
CDR3nt: TGCAGTGCGATGGCGCGGGGGGGGGCTGAAACAGATACGCAGTATTTT
CDR3aa: CSAMARGGAETDTQYF

abundance: many
j_gene: TRBJ2-2
d_gene: .
v_gene: TRBV5-1
CDR3nt: TGCGCCAGCAGCCTTGGGACATATACCGGGGAGCTGTTTTTT
CDR3aa: CASSLGTYTGELFF